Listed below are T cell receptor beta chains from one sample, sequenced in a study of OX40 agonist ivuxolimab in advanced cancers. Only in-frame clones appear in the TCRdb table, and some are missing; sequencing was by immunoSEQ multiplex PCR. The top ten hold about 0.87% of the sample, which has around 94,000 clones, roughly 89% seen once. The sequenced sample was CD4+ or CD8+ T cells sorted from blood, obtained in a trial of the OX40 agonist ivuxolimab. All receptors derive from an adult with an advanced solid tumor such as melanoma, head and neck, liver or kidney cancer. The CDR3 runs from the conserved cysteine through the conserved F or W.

CASSYSTSSSYNEQFF	TRBV6-5
CASSARGTAGNTIYF	TRBV11-3
CASSYDRYNEQFF	TRBV7-2
CASSSGRVPGASGELFF	TRBV5-4
CASSIWTPSSSYEQYF	TRBV19
CAISELGVIQYF	TRBV10-3
CATSSSRGGNTIYF	TRBV15
CASSTAEPGELFF	TRBV7-9
CASSLGSEQYF	TRBV11-1
CASSVGVSGNTIYF	TRBV7-2
CASSFGSPTGELFF	TRBV28
CASSETSGRKLGTQYF	TRBV19
CASSYDGDQPQHF	TRBV5-6
CASSFTGRVSTDTQYF	TRBV7-2
CASTPRPGRQYF	TRBV7-3
CASSLNPPNTEAFF	TRBV5-1
CASSLTRRQDTQYF	TRBV7-2
CASSRGGSYTF	TRBV11-2
CASSRQGARQYF	TRBV6-1
CASSALTGSEQYF	TRBV9
CASSQLQGGQPQHF	TRBV4-1
CASSLTFGLVNTGELFF	TRBV11-2
CASSPPLTGYDTEAFF	TRBV18
CASSLNPPTSGRAYNEQFF	TRBV7-9